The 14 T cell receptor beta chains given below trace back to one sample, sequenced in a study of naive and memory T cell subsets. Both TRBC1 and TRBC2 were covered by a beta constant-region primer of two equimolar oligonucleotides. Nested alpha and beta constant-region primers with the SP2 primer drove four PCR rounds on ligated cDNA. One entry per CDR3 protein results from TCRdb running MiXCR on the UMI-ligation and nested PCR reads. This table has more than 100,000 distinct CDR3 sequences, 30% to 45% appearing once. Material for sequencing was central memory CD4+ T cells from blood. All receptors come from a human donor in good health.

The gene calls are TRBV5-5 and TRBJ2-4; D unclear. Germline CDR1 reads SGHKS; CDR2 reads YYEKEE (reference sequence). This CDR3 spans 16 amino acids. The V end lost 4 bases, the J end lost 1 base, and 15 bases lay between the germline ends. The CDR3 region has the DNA TGTGCCAGCAGCCTACAAGCCAGTACGGCCAAAAACATTCAGTACTTC. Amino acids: CASSLQASTAKNIQYF.

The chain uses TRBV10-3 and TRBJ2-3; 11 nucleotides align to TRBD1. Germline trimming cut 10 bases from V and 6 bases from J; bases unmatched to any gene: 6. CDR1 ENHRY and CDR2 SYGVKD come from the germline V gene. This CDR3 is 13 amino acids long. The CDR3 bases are TGTGCCACAAGGACAGGGGGCATGGATACGCAGTATTTT. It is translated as CATRTGGMDTQYF.

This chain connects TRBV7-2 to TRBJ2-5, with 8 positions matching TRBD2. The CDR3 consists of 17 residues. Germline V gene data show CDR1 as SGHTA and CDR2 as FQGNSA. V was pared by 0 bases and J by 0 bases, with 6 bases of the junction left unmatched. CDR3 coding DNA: TGTGCCAGCAGCTTAGCTCTAGCGGGCATGTACCAAGAGACCCAGTACTTC. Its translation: CASSLALAGMYQETQYF.

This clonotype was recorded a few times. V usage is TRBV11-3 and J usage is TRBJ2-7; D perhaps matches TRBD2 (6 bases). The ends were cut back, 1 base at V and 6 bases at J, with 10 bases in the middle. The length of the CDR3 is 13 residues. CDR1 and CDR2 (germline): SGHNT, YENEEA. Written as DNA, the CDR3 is TGTGCCAGCAGCTTAGTGGCGGGGCTCGAGCAGTACTTC. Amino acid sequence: CASSLVAGLEQYF.

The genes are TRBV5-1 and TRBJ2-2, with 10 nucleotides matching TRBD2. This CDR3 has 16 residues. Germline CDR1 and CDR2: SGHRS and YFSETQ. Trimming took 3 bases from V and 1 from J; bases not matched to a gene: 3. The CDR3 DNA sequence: TGCGCCAGCAGCTCTGGACTAGCGGTGAACACCGGGGAGCTGTTTTTT. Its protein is CASSSGLAVNTGELFF. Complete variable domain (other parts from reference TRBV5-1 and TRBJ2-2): KAGVTQTPRYLIKTRGQQVTLSCSPISGHRSVSWYQQTPGQGLQFLFEYFSETQRNKGNFPGRFSGRQFSNSRSEMNVSTLELGDSALYLCASSSGLAVNTGELFFGEGSRLTVL.

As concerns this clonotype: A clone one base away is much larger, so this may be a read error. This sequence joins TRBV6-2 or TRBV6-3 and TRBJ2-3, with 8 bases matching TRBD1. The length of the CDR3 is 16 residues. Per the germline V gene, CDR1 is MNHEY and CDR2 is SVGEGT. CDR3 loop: CASSALPGQARDMQYF. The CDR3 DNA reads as TGTGCCAGCAGTGCCCTACCGGGACAGGCTAGAGATATGCAGTATTTT.

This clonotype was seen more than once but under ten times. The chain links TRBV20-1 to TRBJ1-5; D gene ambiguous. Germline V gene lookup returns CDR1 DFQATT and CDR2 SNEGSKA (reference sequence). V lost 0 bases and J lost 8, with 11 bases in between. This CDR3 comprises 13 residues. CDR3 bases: TGCAGTGCTAGAGAACACGGGGAAGAGCCCCAGCATTTT. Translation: CSAREHGEEPQHF.

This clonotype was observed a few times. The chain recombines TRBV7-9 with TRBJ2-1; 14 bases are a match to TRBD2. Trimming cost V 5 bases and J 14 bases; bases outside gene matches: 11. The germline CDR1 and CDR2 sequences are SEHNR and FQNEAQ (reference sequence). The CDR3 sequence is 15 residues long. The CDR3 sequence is CASSIGTSGSFVEFF. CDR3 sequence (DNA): TGTGCCAGCAGCATCGGGACTAGCGGGAGCTTTGTAGAGTTCTTC.

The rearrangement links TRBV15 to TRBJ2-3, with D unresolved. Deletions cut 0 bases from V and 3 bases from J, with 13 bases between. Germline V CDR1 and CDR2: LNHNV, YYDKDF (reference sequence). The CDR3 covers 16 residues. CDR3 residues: CATSRDDHTRTDTQYF. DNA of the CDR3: TGTGCCACCAGCAGAGACGACCACACCAGAACAGATACGCAGTATTTT.

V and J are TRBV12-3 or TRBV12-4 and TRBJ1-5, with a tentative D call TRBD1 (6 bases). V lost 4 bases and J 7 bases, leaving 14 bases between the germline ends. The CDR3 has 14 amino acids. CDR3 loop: CASSSQGIGQPQHF. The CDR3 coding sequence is TGTGCCAGCAGTTCGCAGGGGATAGGGCAGCCCCAGCATTTT.

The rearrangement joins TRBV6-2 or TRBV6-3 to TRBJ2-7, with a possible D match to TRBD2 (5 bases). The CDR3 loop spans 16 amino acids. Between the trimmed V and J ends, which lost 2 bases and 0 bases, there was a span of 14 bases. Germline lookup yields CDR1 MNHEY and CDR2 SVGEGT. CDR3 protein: CASSYPGLASSYEQYF. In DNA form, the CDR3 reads TGTGCCAGCAGTTACCCGGGATTAGCGAGCTCCTACGAGCAGTACTTC.

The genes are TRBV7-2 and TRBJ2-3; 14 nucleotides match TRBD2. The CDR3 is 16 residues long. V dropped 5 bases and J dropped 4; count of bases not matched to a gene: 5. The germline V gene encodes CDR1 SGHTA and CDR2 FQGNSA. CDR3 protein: CASSRRLAGGPDTQYF. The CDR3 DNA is TGTGCCAGCAGCCGCCGACTAGCGGGAGGGCCAGATACGCAGTATTTT.

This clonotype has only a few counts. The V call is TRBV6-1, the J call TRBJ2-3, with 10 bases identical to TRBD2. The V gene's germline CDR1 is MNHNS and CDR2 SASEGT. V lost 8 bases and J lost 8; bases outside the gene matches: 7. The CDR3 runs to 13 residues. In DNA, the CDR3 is TGTGCCAGCTCGGCTAGCGGGAGAGGTACGCAGTATTTT. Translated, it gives CASSASGRGTQYF.

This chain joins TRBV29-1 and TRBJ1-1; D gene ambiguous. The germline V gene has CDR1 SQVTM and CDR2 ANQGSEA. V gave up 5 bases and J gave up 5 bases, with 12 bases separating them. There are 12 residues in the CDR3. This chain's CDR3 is CSVRRARTEAFF. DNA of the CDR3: TGCAGCGTTCGAAGGGCTCGGACTGAAGCTTTCTTT.